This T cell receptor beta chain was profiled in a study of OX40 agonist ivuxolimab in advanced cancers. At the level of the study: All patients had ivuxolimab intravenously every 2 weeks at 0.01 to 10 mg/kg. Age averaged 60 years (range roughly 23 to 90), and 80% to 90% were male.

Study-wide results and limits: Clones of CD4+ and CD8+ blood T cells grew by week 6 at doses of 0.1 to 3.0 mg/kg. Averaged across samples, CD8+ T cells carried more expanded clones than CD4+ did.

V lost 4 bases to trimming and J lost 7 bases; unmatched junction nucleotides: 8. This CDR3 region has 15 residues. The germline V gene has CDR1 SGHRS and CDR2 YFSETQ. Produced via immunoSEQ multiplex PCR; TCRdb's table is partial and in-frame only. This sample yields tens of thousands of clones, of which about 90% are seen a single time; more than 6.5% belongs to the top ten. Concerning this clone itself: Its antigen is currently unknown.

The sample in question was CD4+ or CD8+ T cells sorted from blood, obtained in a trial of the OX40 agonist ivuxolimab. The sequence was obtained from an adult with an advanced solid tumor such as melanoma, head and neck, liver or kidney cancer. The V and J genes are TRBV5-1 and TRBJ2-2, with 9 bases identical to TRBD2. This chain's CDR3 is CASSVAGGQSGELFF. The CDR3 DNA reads TGCGCCAGCAGCGTGGCGGGGGGGCAAAGCGGGGAGCTGTTTTTT.